These 12 T cell receptor beta chains came from one sample sequenced in a study of patients and donors after allogeneic stem cell transplantation (dated by TCRdb to between 2020 and 2021). The library was built by means of RT-PCR. TCRdb records NextSeq 550 as the sequencer. TCRdb cleaned the public reads at Q25 with fastp, built clones with MiXCR and kept in-frame beta chains. Rows with one shared CDR3 protein collapse into an entry with the most common genes and DNA. A total of 800,000 to 1,000,000 distinct CDR3 sequences appear in this sample, more than 15% of them only once. The leading ten clones occupy 6% of the sample. Sequenced material: blood, either unsorted or a sorted T cell fraction (not recorded which). The receptors derive from a human donor who was either an allogeneic HSCT recipient or a stem cell or donor lymphocyte infusion donor (not recorded which). It is not recorded whose cells these are; they may come from a transplant donor.

V is TRBV12-3 or TRBV12-4 and J is TRBJ2-7; the D is unclear. V was shortened by 6 bases and J by 6 bases, with 15 bases between the two germline ends. The CDR3 runs to 13 residues. CDR3: CASSILGKGEQYF. The CDR3, as DNA: TGTGCCAGCAGCATCCTAGGAAAGGGCGAGCAGTACTTC.

The chain recombines TRBV4-2 with TRBJ2-7; 14 bases match TRBD2. Trimming at V came to 4 bases and at J to 5 bases, leaving 4 bases not matched to a gene. The germline V gene encodes CDR1 LGHNA and CDR2 YNFKEQ. The CDR3 extends over 15 amino acids. CDR3 residues: CASSPRGLAGDEQYF. For the CDR3, the DNA is TGTGCCAGCAGCCCCCGGGGACTAGCGGGAGACGAGCAGTACTTC.

The rearrangement joins TRBV6-6 to TRBJ1-2, with D hard to call. V dropped 3 bases and J dropped 5 bases, with 10 bases sitting between them. CDR3 length: 13 amino acids. The V gene's germline CDR1 is MNHNY and CDR2 SVGAGI (reference sequence). In DNA form, the CDR3 reads TGTGCCAGCAGTTATGCGGAACCATATGGCTACACCTTC. This encodes CASSYAEPYGYTF.

This clonotype has more than one count but fewer than ten. The V call is TRBV24-1, the J call TRBJ2-7; the match to TRBD1 covers 9 bases. Germline V gives CDR1 KGHDR, CDR2 SFDVKD. The length of the CDR3 is 11 residues. Germline trimming cut 9 bases from V and 4 bases from J; bases unmatched to any gene: 0. Here the CDR3 reads CATGTGYEQYF. The CDR3 DNA follows: TGTGCCACCGGGACAGGGTACGAGCAGTACTTC.

Ten or more counts support this clonotype. This chain connects TRBV12-3 or TRBV12-4 to TRBJ2-3, with D hard to call. Trimming stripped 5 bases from V and 2 bases from J, with 8 bases between. The CDR3 totals 13 residues. CDR3 residues: CASSGRNTDTQYF. CDR3 coding DNA: TGTGCCAGCAGTGGCAGGAACACAGATACGCAGTATTTT.

This clonotype was detected a few times. The chain has TRBV3-1 and TRBJ1-2, with 7 positions matching TRBD1. Germline V gives CDR1 LGHDT, CDR2 YNNKEL (reference sequence). V lost 3 bases, J lost 5 bases, and 18 bases stayed unmatched. This CDR3 is built from 18 residues. CDR3 nucleotide sequence: TGTGCCAGCAGCCACCCCTGGGGCACAGGGGTAGGGCGGTATGGCTACACCTTC. It codes for CASSHPWGTGVGRYGYTF.

This clonotype was seen a handful of times. The chain employs TRBV7-7 and TRBJ2-2; 7 bases map to TRBD2. With 0 bases clipped from V and 0 bases from J, the junction kept 4 bases outside the gene matches. In germline, CDR1 is SSHAT, CDR2 FNYEAQ (reference sequence). The CDR3 runs 17 residues. CDR3 nucleotide sequence: TGTGCCAGCAGCTTAGCGGCAGCGGGAACGAACACCGGGGAGCTGTTTTTT. Amino acids: CASSLAAAGTNTGELFF. Using reference TRBV7-7 and TRBJ2-2 for the parts outside the CDR3, the full variable domain is GAGVSQSPRYKVTKRGQDVTLRCDPISSHATLYWYQQALGQGPEFLTYFNYEAQPDKSGLPSDRFSAERPEGSISTLTIQRTEQRDSAMYRCASSLAAAGTNTGELFFGEGSRLTVL.

The chain employs TRBV7-6 and TRBJ2-5, with 8 bases lining up with TRBD2. The V gene's germline CDR1 is SGHVS and CDR2 FNYEAQ. V shed 2 bases, J shed 0 bases, and the junction held 5 bases outside the gene matches. This CDR3 is built from 16 residues. The CDR3: CASSLSQRGYQETQYF. DNA for the CDR3: TGTGCCAGCAGCTTAAGCCAGCGGGGGTACCAAGAGACCCAGTACTTC.

The rearrangement uses TRBV7-2 and TRBJ1-2; no clear D. Looked up from germline, CDR1 is SGHTA and CDR2 is FQGNSA. V dropped 2 bases and J dropped 6 bases, with 13 bases sitting between them. The CDR3 runs 14 residues. Written as DNA, the CDR3 is TGTGCCAGCAGCTTAATGCTGGGGATAGATGGCTACACCTTC. Encoded protein: CASSLMLGIDGYTF. Full variable domain (rest looked up from reference TRBV7-2 and TRBJ1-2): GAGVSQSPSNKVTEKGKDVELRCDPISGHTALYWYRQSLGQGLEFLIYFQGNSAPDKSGLPSDRFSAERTGGSVSTLTIQRTQQEDSAVYLCASSLMLGIDGYTFGSGTRLTVV.

In this sample, this clonotype turned up a few times. V gene TRBV4-1 combines with J gene TRBJ2-1; D is unclear. Germline-derived CDR1 and CDR2 are MGHRA and YSYEKL. This CDR3 spans 13 amino acids. V lost 1 base to trimming and J lost 8 bases, with 9 bases between them. The CDR3 loop is CASSQGLTYEQFF. The CDR3, as DNA: TGCGCCAGCAGCCAAGGGCTAACCTATGAGCAGTTCTTC.

This clonotype has more than one count but fewer than ten. The gene calls are TRBV5-6 and TRBJ1-2, with 7 positions matching TRBD1. The CDR3 runs 12 residues. Trimming removed 7 bases from V and 4 bases from J; junction bases left unmatched: 4. Germline CDR1 SGHDT, CDR2 YYEEEE. In DNA, the CDR3 is TGTGCCAGCCGGGCAGGGGGCTATGGCTACACCTTC. This encodes CASRAGGYGYTF.

The CDR3 sequence is CASRTGGWGNTEAFF. The DNA for the CDR3 is TGTGCCAGCAGGACAGGGGGATGGGGGAACACTGAAGCTTTCTTT. V is TRBV6-2 or TRBV6-3 and J is TRBJ1-1; TRBD1 matches 9 bases. From germline, CDR1 is MNHEY and CDR2 SVGEGT. This CDR3 has 15 residues. V lost 6 bases and J lost 1; bases outside the gene matches: 6.